The rows below give T cell receptor beta chains drawn from one sample of a study of cytomegalovirus exposure and HLA in healthy donors. Clones were sequenced by immunoSEQ multiplex PCR, and TCRdb holds only the in-frame ones, with some missing. The sample table includes 130,000 to 150,000 clones. The sample consisted of PBMCs. These receptors originate from a male donor in good health and CMV-seronegative. Both conserved end residues are part of each CDR3. The D gene is left open where the match is weak.

V: TRBV10-3; D: -; J: TRBJ2-5; DNA: TGTGCCATCAGCCACCGTTCCAAAGCCCAAGAGACCCAGTACTTC; CDR3: CAISHRSKAQETQYF
V: TRBV2; D: -; J: TRBJ2-7; DNA: TGTGCCAGCAGTGTTCACTCCGGGGGGCTCTCCTACGAGCAGTACTTC; CDR3: CASSVHSGGLSYEQYF
V: TRBV5-1; D: -; J: TRBJ2-7; DNA: TGCGCCAGCAGCCCCACGACAGTGGCCTCCTACGAGCAGTACTTC; CDR3: CASSPTTVASYEQYF
V: TRBV4-2; D: -; J: TRBJ2-3; DNA: TGTGCCAGCAGCCTAGGGGGGGGCTCGGATAGCACAGATACGCAGTATTTT; CDR3: CASSLGGGSDSTDTQYF
V: TRBV5-1; D: -; J: TRBJ1-1; DNA: TGCGCCAGCAGCTTGAGATCGGGGGACGACACTGAAGCTTTCTTT; CDR3: CASSLRSGDDTEAFF
V: TRBV18; D: -; J: TRBJ2-7; DNA: TGTGCCAGCTCACCGGGTAAAAGGGGTGCCAACGAGCAGTACTTC; CDR3: CASSPGKRGANEQYF
V: TRBV9; D: TRBD1; J: TRBJ1-2; DNA: TGTGCCAGCAGCACCACGGGGACAGACTATGGCTACACCTTC; CDR3: CASSTTGTDYGYTF
V: TRBV18; D: TRBD1; J: TRBJ2-7; DNA: TGTGCCAGCTCACCTGGACAGGGAACCGAGCAGTACTTC; CDR3: CASSPGQGTEQYF
V: TRBV9; D: TRBD2; J: TRBJ2-3; DNA: TGTGCCAGCAGCCCCCGGAGTAGCGGGAGAACAGATACGCAGTATTTT; CDR3: CASSPRSSGRTDTQYF
V: TRBV6-1; D: TRBD1; J: TRBJ2-1; DNA: TGTGCCAGCCCAGGGGGCCGAAGTTCCTACAATGAGCAGTTCTTC; CDR3: CASPGGRSSYNEQFF
V: TRBV2; D: -; J: TRBJ1-5; DNA: TGTGCCAGCAGTGAGATGCGGCAGAGAGGCCAGCCCCAGCATTTT; CDR3: CASSEMRQRGQPQHF
V: TRBV18; D: -; J: TRBJ1-6; DNA: TGTGCCAGCTCACCCGGACAGCTGATCTCCTATAATTCACCCCTCCACTTT; CDR3: CASSPGQLISYNSPLHF
V: TRBV9; D: -; J: TRBJ1-2; DNA: TGTGCCAGCAGCGTAGAAGGAGGACCCTACGGCTACACCTTC; CDR3: CASSVEGGPYGYTF
V: TRBV6-1; D: -; J: TRBJ1-6; DNA: TGTGCCATCGACAGGATCTATAATTCACCCCTCCACTTT; CDR3: CAIDRIYNSPLHF
V: TRBV19; D: TRBD2; J: TRBJ2-7; DNA: TGTGCCAGTAGTATGGGGCGGGGGGCCGTTTCCTACGAGCAGTACTTC; CDR3: CASSMGRGAVSYEQYF
V: TRBV9; D: -; J: TRBJ2-3; DNA: TGTGCCAGCAGCGTAGGGGGGCGCACAGATACGCAGTATTTT; CDR3: CASSVGGRTDTQYF
V: TRBV11-2; D: -; J: TRBJ2-5; DNA: TGTGCCAGCAGCTTGGAGATCCAAGAGACCCAGTACTTC; CDR3: CASSLEIQETQYF
V: TRBV5-8; D: TRBD2; J: TRBJ2-2; DNA: TGTGCCACCAACGTTGCGGGAGGGCCGGACACCGGGGAGCTGTTTTTT; CDR3: CATNVAGGPDTGELFF
V: TRBV5-5; D: -; J: TRBJ1-5; DNA: TGTGCCAGCAGCTTGAGCACGAGGGAGAATCAGCCCCAGCATTTT; CDR3: CASSLSTRENQPQHF
V: TRBV4-3; D: TRBD1; J: TRBJ2-3; DNA: TGCGCCAGCAGCCAAGAACTGTTGAGGGGGCGCACAGATACGCAGTATTTT; CDR3: CASSQELLRGRTDTQYF
V: TRBV10-3; D: -; J: TRBJ1-1; DNA: TGTGCCATCAGTGAGTCCAGGGATGAAGCTTTCTTT; CDR3: CAISESRDEAFF
V: TRBV29-1; D: -; J: TRBJ1-4; DNA: TGCAGCGTCGGACCGGGGGAAAAACTGTTTTTT; CDR3: CSVGPGEKLFF
V: TRBV2; D: -; J: TRBJ2-1; DNA: TGTGCCAGCATTCGGGAGACCTCCTACAATGAGCAGTTCTTC; CDR3: CASIRETSYNEQFF
V: TRBV18; D: TRBD2; J: TRBJ2-2; DNA: TGTGCCAGCTCACCTCGAATGGACCGAGGGAATAGCGGGCTAAACACCGGGGAGCTGTTTTTT; CDR3: CASSPRMDRGNSGLNTGELFF
V: TRBV4-1; D: -; J: TRBJ2-2; DNA: TGCGCCAGCAGCCAAGATGCGGGGAGACCCGGGGAGCTGTTTTTT; CDR3: CASSQDAGRPGELFF
V: TRBV5-1; D: -; J: TRBJ2-1; DNA: TGCGCCAGCAGCTTGGACAGGAACTCCTACAATGAGCAGTTCTTC; CDR3: CASSLDRNSYNEQFF
V: TRBV30; D: TRBD2; J: TRBJ2-5; DNA: TGTGCCTGGACCCCCGGACTAGCGGGAGGAGAGACCCAGTACTTC; CDR3: CAWTPGLAGGETQYF
V: TRBV7-2; D: TRBD1; J: TRBJ2-1; DNA: TGTGCCAGCAGCTTAATGGGGGACAGGGTGTACAATGAGCAGTTCTTC; CDR3: CASSLMGDRVYNEQFF
V: TRBV5-1; D: -; J: TRBJ1-3; DNA: TGCGCCAGCAGCTTGGGACAGTCGGGAAACACCATATATTTT; CDR3: CASSLGQSGNTIYF
V: TRBV20-1; D: -; J: TRBJ1-1; DNA: TGCAGTGCTAGCAGGGAGGCTGAAGCTTTCTTT; CDR3: CSASREAEAFF
V: TRBV6-5; D: TRBD1; J: TRBJ2-7; DNA: TGTGCCAGCAGTTACGGGGGACAGAGATCCGCCGAGCAGTACTTC; CDR3: CASSYGGQRSAEQYF
V: TRBV19; D: -; J: TRBJ2-5; DNA: TGTGCCAGTAGCAAGAGCGGAGGTGGGGGCCGTGAGACCCAGTACTTC; CDR3: CASSKSGGGGRETQYF